The T cell receptor beta chain described here comes from a study of ipilimumab plus nivolumab after autologous stem cell transplantation. Repertoires were generated with immunoSEQ multiplex PCR, while TCRdb's copy carries only in-frame clones and drops some. Among 15,000 to 20,000 clones listed, around 80% were seen once. Sequences were derived from PBMCs, sampled in a trial of ipilimumab plus nivolumab as post-transplant consolidation. The origin of this receptor is a male donor with diffuse large B-cell lymphoma.

CDR3 region: CASSLQRTRTDTQYF. The CDR3 DNA sequence: TGTGCCAGCAGCTTGCAACGGACCCGCACAGATACGCAGTATTTT. The chain employs TRBV5-6 and TRBJ2-3; D uncertain. V lost 1 base and J 1 base, leaving 10 bases between the germline ends. This CDR3 is built from 15 residues. Germline V gene data show CDR1 as SGHDT and CDR2 as YYEEEE.